The 8 T cell receptor beta chains in this list originate from one sample, sequenced in a study of T cell changes during pregnancy in multiple sclerosis. Sequencing used immunoSEQ multiplex PCR; TCRdb keeps in-frame clones, though not all of them. The sample has tens of thousands of clones; 80% to 95% are singletons. The sample was peripheral blood, taken before pregnancy. Receptors originate from a female donor with multiple sclerosis, enrolled in a pregnancy study.

The chain is built from TRBV29-1 and TRBJ1-1; weak D call: TRBD1 (5 bases). Germline V lookup: CDR1 SQVTM, CDR2 ANQGSEA. This CDR3 spans 14 amino acids. V was pared by 8 bases and J by 7 bases, with 23 bases between. CDR3 coding DNA: TGCAGCACCCGCCCCCAGGGTACAGATGGTGAAGCTTTCTTT. It specifies CSTRPQGTDGEAFF.

The chain links TRBV10-2 to TRBJ2-7, with D perhaps matching TRBD1 (6 bases). Per germline, CDR1 WSHSY and CDR2 SAAADI. Trimming took off 0 bases at V and 5 bases at J, with 14 bases between the two ends. This CDR3 has 15 amino acids. The CDR3 coding sequence is TGCGCCAGCAGTGAGTCGATTTTTCCAGGGGACGAGCAGTACTTC. It is translated as CASSESIFPGDEQYF.

This clone was detected once. This rearrangement joins TRBV5-1 to TRBJ2-7, with TRBD1 matching over 10 bases. Losses at the gene ends were 4 bases for V and 5 bases for J; bases not matched to a gene: 9. The CDR3 has 15 residues. The germline CDR1 and CDR2 sequences are SGHRS and YFSETQ. CDR3 sequence reads: CASSPRTGGGDEQYF. In DNA form, the CDR3 reads TGCGCCAGCAGCCCGCGGACAGGGGGAGGGGACGAGCAGTACTTC.

The chain combines TRBV27 with TRBJ2-1; 12 bases fit TRBD1. V dropped 5 bases and J dropped 16; count of bases not matched to a gene: 6. Germline CDR1 and CDR2: MNHEY and SMNVEV (reference sequence). The length of the CDR3 is 12 residues. This chain's CDR3 is CASSGTGTGGFF. The CDR3 bases are TGTGCCAGCAGTGGGACCGGGACAGGGGGCTTCTTC.

V usage is TRBV2 and J usage is TRBJ2-7, with 12 bases identical to TRBD2. CDR3 size: 14 residues. Germline lookup yields CDR1 SNHLY and CDR2 FYNNEI. J gave up 3 bases and V 6 bases, and 3 bases lay outside the gene matches. In DNA form, the CDR3 reads TGTGCCAGCAGCGGACTAGCGGGAAGCTACGAGCAGTACTTC. Encoded protein: CASSGLAGSYEQYF.

The chain uses TRBV11-2 and TRBJ1-2, with TRBD1 matching 7 bases. Trimming cost V 5 bases and J 2 bases; bases outside gene matches: 5. This CDR3 has 14 amino acids. Germline V lookup: CDR1 SGHAT, CDR2 FQNNGV. The CDR3: CASSRTGANYGYTF. As DNA, the CDR3 is TGTGCCAGCAGCCGCACAGGGGCCAACTATGGCTACACCTTC.

The DNA for the CDR3 is TGCGCCAGCAGCCCAAGTAGCGGGGGCACCACAGGGGAGCAGTACTTC. Protein sequence: CASSPSSGGTTGEQYF. The chain recombines TRBV5-1 with TRBJ2-7, with 9 bases aligning to TRBD2. Trimming at V came to 4 bases and at J to 7 bases, leaving 15 bases not matched to a gene. The CDR3 consists of 16 residues. Germline V gene sequence: CDR1 SGHRS, CDR2 YFSETQ.

The genes are TRBV5-1 and TRBJ2-1, with a tentative D call TRBD1 (7 bases). The CDR3 extends over 15 amino acids. Germline CDR1 is SGHRS and CDR2 is YFSETQ. Trimming took 5 bases from V and 6 from J, leaving 18 bases between them. CDR3: CASRLVGQGGNEQFF. DNA of the CDR3: TGCGCCAGCAGGCTTGTAGGGCAGGGGGGCAATGAGCAGTTCTTC.